This passage covers 23 T cell receptor beta chains from one sample sequenced in a study of cytomegalovirus exposure and HLA in healthy donors. A multiplex PCR was run with 60 Vbeta primers and 13 Jbeta primers. Clones were sequenced by immunoSEQ multiplex PCR, and TCRdb holds only the in-frame ones, with some missing. The sample has 65,000 to 85,000 clones, over 70% seen once. The source material was PBMCs. These receptors all stem from a man aged 45-65 years in good health and CMV-seropositive.

The chain joins TRBV25-1 to TRBJ2-3; D not resolved. Trimming removed 1 base at V and 7 bases at J, with 21 bases between. Germline lookup yields CDR1 MGHDK and CDR2 SYGVNS. The CDR3 contains 17 residues. CDR3 in DNA: TGTGCCAGCAGTGAATCCGAAGCCTTACGCCCCAGGTATACGCAGTATTTT. Its translation is CASSESEALRPRYTQYF.

As for this clone: An end of the junction does not agree with germline; a read error may underlie this. The genes are TRBV7-9 and TRBJ1-1; a weak D match, TRBD1 (6 bases). This CDR3 spans 14 amino acids. The germline gives CDR1 SEHNR, CDR2 FQNEAQ (reference sequence). The CDR3 reads CSSSLWTDNTEAFF. The CDR3 DNA reads as TGTTCCAGCAGCTTATGGACAGATAACACTGAAGCTTTCTTT.

Only one count was recorded for this clone. This rearrangement joins TRBV30 to TRBJ1-5; D not certain. The CDR3 contains 14 residues. Germline V gives CDR1 GTSNPN, CDR2 SVGIG (reference sequence). Trimming shortened V by 2 bases and J by 11 bases, and 19 bases separated the two germline ends. The CDR3 nucleotides are TGTGCCTGGAGTACCAAGCCGTTAGAGGAGACCCAGCATTTT. It is translated as CAWSTKPLEETQHF.

This chain links TRBV6-4 with TRBJ1-6; 8 nucleotides line up with TRBD1. Germline assignment: CDR1 MRHNA and CDR2 SNTAGT. The CDR3 consists of 13 residues. The J segment lost 9 bases and the V segment lost 8 bases, leaving 6 bases of the junction unmatched. Here the CDR3 DNA reads TGTGCCAGCGGGGGACAGGTACCTTCACCCCTCCACTTT. This encodes CASGGQVPSPLHF.

The gene calls are TRBV5-1 and TRBJ1-2; D call uncertain. The V end was cut by 0 bases, the J end by 6 bases, with 6 bases between. Germline CDR1 SGHRS, CDR2 YFSETQ. There are 12 residues in the CDR3. This CDR3 is CASSLVGDGYTF. The CDR3 nucleotides read TGCGCCAGCAGCTTGGTCGGGGATGGCTACACCTTC.

This clone appeared a few times. This chain joins TRBV10-3 and TRBJ1-1; a weak D match, TRBD1 (6 bases). Between the trimmed V and J ends, which lost 9 bases and 2 bases, there was a span of 7 bases. Germline-derived CDR1 and CDR2 are ENHRY and SYGVKD. This CDR3 is 11 amino acids long. CDR3 nucleotide sequence: TGTGCCATACAGGGTAACACTGAAGCTTTCTTT. Translation: CAIQGNTEAFF.

The chain carries TRBV27 and TRBJ1-1; no clear D gene. The V gene's germline CDR1 is MNHEY and CDR2 SMNVEV (reference sequence). The CDR3 spans 14 residues. V lost 3 bases, J lost 3 bases, and 11 bases lay in between. Here the CDR3 reads CASSFYRGDTEAFF. CDR3 DNA sequence: TGTGCCAGCAGTTTCTACCGGGGAGACACTGAAGCTTTCTTT.

This rearrangement joins TRBV7-9 to TRBJ2-7, with D perhaps TRBD1 (5 bases). CDR3 length equals 14 residues. Germline assignment: CDR1 SEHNR and CDR2 FQNEAQ (reference sequence). Trimming removed 5 bases at V and 2 bases at J, with 13 bases between. DNA for the CDR3: TGTGCCAGCAGCCCACCGACAGAAGCCTACGAGCAGTACTTC. This translates into CASSPPTEAYEQYF.

This clone came up once. This rearrangement joins TRBV9 to TRBJ2-5; a possible D gene is TRBD1 (5 bases). V was clipped by 7 bases and J by 3 bases, with 13 bases between them. Germline V gene data show CDR1 as SGDLS and CDR2 as YYNGEE. This CDR3 is built from 13 residues. The CDR3 sequence is CASGSGMEETQYF. The CDR3 coding sequence is TGTGCCAGCGGCTCAGGGATGGAAGAGACCCAGTACTTC.

This clone was seen just once. V usage is TRBV4-1 and J usage is TRBJ2-5; no clear D. The end of the DNA aligns better with TRBJ2-7, so the J call may be wrong. This CDR3 spans 14 amino acids. CDR1 is MGHRA and CDR2 is YSYEKL in the germline V gene. CDR3 bases: TGCGCCAGCAGCCAGTTAAAAAGCTCCTACGAGCAGTACTTC. As protein: CASSQLKSSYEQYF.

The chain carries TRBV28 and TRBJ1-5, with 7 nucleotides matching TRBD1. Germline-derived CDR1 and CDR2 are MDHEN and SYDVKM. The V segment lost 7 bases and the J segment 4 bases; nucleotides outside the gene matches: 4. The CDR3 is 13 residues long. CDR3 sequence: CASTPGGNQPQHF. For the CDR3, the DNA is TGTGCCAGCACCCCAGGGGGGAATCAGCCCCAGCATTTT.

The V and J genes are TRBV19 and TRBJ2-2, with a weak D call TRBD2 (5 bases). Per the germline V gene, CDR1 is LNHDA and CDR2 is SQIVND (reference sequence). The CDR3 is 14 residues long. Trimming cost V 7 bases and J 2 bases, with 11 bases left between them. In DNA form, the CDR3 reads TGTGCCAGTAAGGACTCACTTAACACCGGGGAGCTGTTTTTT. It yields the protein CASKDSLNTGELFF.

This chain joins TRBV30 and TRBJ2-1, with a possible D match to TRBD1 (5 bases). The germline V and J ends were trimmed by 4 bases and 9 bases, with 10 bases remaining between them. This CDR3 comprises 11 residues. From germline, CDR1 is GTSNPN and CDR2 SVGIG (reference sequence). Here the CDR3 reads CAWKGASEQFF. CDR3 coding DNA: TGTGCCTGGAAAGGGGCTAGTGAGCAGTTCTTC.

J is TRBJ1-4 and V is TRBV25-1; 7 nucleotides line up with TRBD1. Germline-derived CDR1 and CDR2 are MGHDK and SYGVNS. The CDR3 contains 14 residues. V shed 9 bases, J shed 5 bases, and the junction held 9 bases outside the gene matches. The CDR3 DNA reads as TGTGCCAGTAGGGGAGAGGGGGCCAATGAAAAACTGTTTTTT. It translates to CASRGEGANEKLFF.

This chain connects TRBV11-1 to TRBJ2-7, with TRBD2 identical over 10 bases. V lost 1 base to trimming and J lost 3 bases; unmatched junction nucleotides: 3. CDR1 is SGHAT and CDR2 is FQDESV in the germline V gene (reference sequence). The CDR3 loop spans 15 amino acids. The CDR3, as DNA: TGTGCCAGCAGCTTAGTTTCTAGCGGGGGCTACGAGCAGTACTTC. This translates into CASSLVSSGGYEQYF.

This clone was found a few times. The chain recombines TRBV6-6 with TRBJ2-7; 10 bases match TRBD2. Germline-derived CDR1 and CDR2 are MNHNY and SVGAGI (reference sequence). The CDR3 runs 13 residues. With V trimmed by 8 bases and J by 6 bases, 7 bases remained unmatched. CDR3 loop: CASGLAGVLEQYF. CDR3 coding DNA: TGTGCCAGCGGGCTAGCGGGAGTACTCGAGCAGTACTTC.

In its sample, this clone was seen a few times. The chain uses TRBV5-1 and TRBJ2-7; D unclear. CDR1 SGHRS and CDR2 YFSETQ come from the germline V gene. The V gene lost 0 bases and the J gene lost 0 bases, with 7 bases spanning the gap. The CDR3 is 14 amino acids. CDR3 in DNA: TGCGCCAGCAGCTTGGACAGCAGCTCCTACGAGCAGTACTTC. Protein: CASSLDSSSYEQYF.

The V call is TRBV13, the J call TRBJ2-1, with 14 bases lining up with TRBD2. V lost 5 bases to trimming and J lost 8 bases; unmatched junction nucleotides: 2. From germline, CDR1 is PRHDT and CDR2 FYEKMQ (reference sequence). The CDR3 is 14 residues long. Here the CDR3 DNA reads TGTGCCAGCAGCAAGGGACTAGCGGGAGATGAGCAGTTCTTC. Protein: CASSKGLAGDEQFF.

The gene calls are TRBV30 and TRBJ2-3; D uncertain. Trimming took off 1 base at V and 0 bases at J, with 5 bases between the two ends. This CDR3 has 13 residues. Germline V gives CDR1 GTSNPN, CDR2 SVGIG (reference sequence). In DNA form, the CDR3 reads TGTGCCTGGAGTGGAGCGAGCACAGATACGCAGTATTTT. Translating it yields CAWSGASTDTQYF.

This clone was observed once. The chain combines TRBV30 with TRBJ2-1, with a tentative D call TRBD1 (5 bases). V shed 0 bases and J shed 4 bases, with 10 bases lying between them. The CDR3 sequence is 14 residues long. The germline V gene has CDR1 GTSNPN and CDR2 SVGIG (reference sequence). The DNA for the CDR3 is TGTGCCTGGAGTGTAAAGGACAAATACAATGAGCAGTTCTTC. Its translation is CAWSVKDKYNEQFF.

This clone was seen a handful of times. This chain connects TRBV11-2 to TRBJ1-5, with a tentative D call TRBD1 (5 bases). V shed 1 base and J shed 8 bases, with 15 bases lying between them. The CDR3 length is 15 residues. Germline CDR1 is SGHAT and CDR2 is FQNNGV. In DNA form, the CDR3 reads TGTGCCAGCAGCTTAGGGCAGGGTCGAAATGAGCCCCAGCATTTT. It yields the protein CASSLGQGRNEPQHF.

This clone has more than one count but fewer than ten. This chain joins TRBV6-6 and TRBJ2-3; D is undetermined. This CDR3 region has 12 residues. Looked up from germline, CDR1 is MNHNY and CDR2 is SVGAGI (reference sequence). Written as DNA, the CDR3 is TGTGCTAGTCACTCTAGCACAGATACGCAGTATTTT. Encoded protein: CASHSSTDTQYF.

This clone has only one observation. V usage is TRBV30 and J usage is TRBJ1-1; TRBD1 agrees at 7 bases. The ends lost 2 bases at V and 5 bases at J; junction bases unmatched: 8. This CDR3 spans 14 amino acids. Germline CDR1 GTSNPN, CDR2 SVGIG (reference sequence). The CDR3 is CAWSTYRGLTEAFF. The CDR3 nucleotides are TGTGCCTGGAGTACCTACAGGGGTCTGACTGAAGCTTTCTTT.